The T cell receptor beta chain described here comes from a study of T cell responses to AZD1222 COVID-19 vaccine (dated by TCRdb to 2020 to 2022). A note on the overall study: A total of just over 230 trial participants underwent TCR sequencing, of whom about 200 had received two doses of AZD1222 and around 25 had received two doses of the MenACWY control vaccine. Trial participants were enrolled by age into 18-55, 56-69 and 70-plus year subgroups, with about 150, 27 and 61 TCR-sequenced participants respectively.

The time point label, as the study defines it: sample from adult after SARS-CoV-2 infection, after symptom onset. Two convalescent COVID-19 patients, sampled after symptom onset from adults with prior SARS-CoV-2 infection, were also TCR-sequenced for comparison. Trimming at the junction amounts to 4 bases on V and 1 base on J, and the germline ends lie 14 bases apart. The germline V gene (reference sequence) specifies SGHNT as CDR1 and YYREEE as CDR2. Inclusive of the bounding cysteine and phenylalanine, the CDR3 is 15 residues long. Left in the record is the CDR3 DNA by itself, 45 bases read in frame from the first base. What the work shows at the level of the full study, not this receptor alone: Conclusions about previously exposed vaccinees are limited, since just 6 or 7 AZD1222 recipients were seropositive for SARS-CoV-2 at baseline. Participants were mostly white British and included more females than males, and it was suggested by the authors that clonal diversity may have been underestimated. Reportedly, close to half of the unique spike-specific TCRs recognized epitopes lying outside the regions that are mutated in the B.1.351 and B.1.1.7 variants. Vaccine-associated CD4 TCRs spanned the whole spike protein, with dominant responses in regions 160-218 and 743-854. A significant rise in spike-specific TCR breadth and depth was observed after two AZD1222 doses relative to day 0 and relative to MenACWY recipients. In the small 56-69-year group, the increase in depth fell short of significance, most likely because of low power. No day 14 peak-response samples were available, so repertoires were characterized only after the peak T cell response.

Note on this clone: The antigen it binds to is not known. Base qualities are not at hand, and no much larger clone is one base apart.

The CDR3 regions of human TCRbeta chains were analyzed by immunosequencing. The published analysis was carried out like this. Repertoire TCRs were matched against a reference library of SARS-CoV-2-specific TCRs generated with the MIRA antigen-specificity platform. Breadth was defined as the fraction of unique TCRs that were SARS-CoV-2-associated, and depth was defined as the fraction of total T cells that were SARS-CoV-2-associated. Each spike-specific TCR was assigned to its reactive spike region and to a CD4 or CD8 class using the MIRA data. Log10-transformed breadth and depth values were compared by one-way ANOVA with Sidak's multiple comparisons tests. TCRdb retrieved this table from immuneACCESS and kept in-frame rearrangements only. Not all clones are present; in checked studies, unresolved V genes account for under half, and no reason is known for the remainder. Clone size and the V and J calls come from that table; the DNA yielded D and trimming. The sample table contains just over 150,000 clones; only one count was recorded for around nine tenths of them. The ten largest clones take up more than 6.5% of the sample.

The chain joins TRBV5-4 to TRBJ1-2; a tentative D call is TRBD1 (5 bases match). The sequence came from an adult who had recovered from COVID-19. This material consisted of peripheral blood, taken after recovery from COVID-19. For the CDR3, the sequence is CASSPTPDSNYGYTF. The bases are TGTGCCAGCAGCCCAACGCCCGACAGTAACTATGGCTACACCTTC.